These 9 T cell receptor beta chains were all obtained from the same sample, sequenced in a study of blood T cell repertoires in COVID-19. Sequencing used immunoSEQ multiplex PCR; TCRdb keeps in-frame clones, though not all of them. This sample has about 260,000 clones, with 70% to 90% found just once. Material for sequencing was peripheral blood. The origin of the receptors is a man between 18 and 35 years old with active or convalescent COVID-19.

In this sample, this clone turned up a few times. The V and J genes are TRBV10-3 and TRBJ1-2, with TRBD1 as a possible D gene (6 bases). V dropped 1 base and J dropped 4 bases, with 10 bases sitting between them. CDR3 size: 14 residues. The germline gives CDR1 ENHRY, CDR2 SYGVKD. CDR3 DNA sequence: TGTGCCATCAGTGAGTGGGGGACAATCTATGGCTACACCTTC. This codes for CAISEWGTIYGYTF.

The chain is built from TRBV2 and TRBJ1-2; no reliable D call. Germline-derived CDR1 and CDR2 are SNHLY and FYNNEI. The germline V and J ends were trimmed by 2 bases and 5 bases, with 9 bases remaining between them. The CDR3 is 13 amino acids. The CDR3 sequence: CASSEMAVYGYTF. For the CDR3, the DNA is TGTGCCAGCAGTGAAATGGCAGTTTATGGCTACACCTTC.

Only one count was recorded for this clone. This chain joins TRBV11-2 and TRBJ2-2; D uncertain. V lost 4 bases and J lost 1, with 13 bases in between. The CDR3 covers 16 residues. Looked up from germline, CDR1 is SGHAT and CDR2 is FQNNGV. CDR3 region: CASSSQVGLNTGELFF. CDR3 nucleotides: TGTGCCAGCAGCTCCCAAGTCGGGTTGAACACCGGGGAGCTGTTTTTT.

The CDR3 sequence: CASSPTGIGSPLHF. CDR3 coding DNA: TGTGCCAGCAGTCCTACAGGGATCGGTTCACCCCTCCACTTT. J is TRBJ1-6 and V is TRBV28, with a possible D match to TRBD1 (6 bases). With 5 bases removed from V and 9 bases from J, the gap between germline ends came to 14 bases. Germline CDR1 and CDR2: MDHEN and SYDVKM. The CDR3 consists of 14 residues.

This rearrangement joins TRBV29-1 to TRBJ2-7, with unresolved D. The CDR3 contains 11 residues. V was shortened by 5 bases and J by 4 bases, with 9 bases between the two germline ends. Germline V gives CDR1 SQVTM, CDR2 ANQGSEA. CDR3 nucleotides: TGCAGCGTTAAGCCATCTTACGAGCAGTACTTC. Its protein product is CSVKPSYEQYF.

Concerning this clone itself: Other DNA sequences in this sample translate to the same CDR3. CDR3 protein: CASSTGLAGGTGELFF. The CDR3 DNA sequence: TGCGCCAGCAGCACCGGACTAGCGGGAGGCACCGGGGAGCTGTTTTTT. The V and J genes are TRBV5-1 and TRBJ2-2, with 14 bases lining up with TRBD2. CDR1 is SGHRS and CDR2 is YFSETQ in the germline V gene. The CDR3 has 16 amino acids. J was trimmed by 4 bases and V by 4 bases; bases with no gene match: 3.

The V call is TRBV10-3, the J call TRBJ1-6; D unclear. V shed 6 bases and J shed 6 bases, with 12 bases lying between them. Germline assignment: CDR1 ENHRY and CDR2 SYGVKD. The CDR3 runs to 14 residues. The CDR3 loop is CAIRSGSLNSPLHF. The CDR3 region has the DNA TGTGCCATCAGATCGGGATCCCTTAATTCACCCCTCCACTTT.

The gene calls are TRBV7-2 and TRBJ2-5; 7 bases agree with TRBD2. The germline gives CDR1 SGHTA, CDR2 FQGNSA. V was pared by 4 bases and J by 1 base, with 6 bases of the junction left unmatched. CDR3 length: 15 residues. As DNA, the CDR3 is TGTGCCAGCAGCTACAACGGGGGGACCCAAGAGACCCAGTACTTC. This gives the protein CASSYNGGTQETQYF. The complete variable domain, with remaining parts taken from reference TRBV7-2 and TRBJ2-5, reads GAGVSQSPSNKVTEKGKDVELRCDPISGHTALYWYRQSLGQGLEFLIYFQGNSAPDKSGLPSDRFSAERTGGSVSTLTIQRTQQEDSAVYLCASSYNGGTQETQYFGPGTRLLVL.

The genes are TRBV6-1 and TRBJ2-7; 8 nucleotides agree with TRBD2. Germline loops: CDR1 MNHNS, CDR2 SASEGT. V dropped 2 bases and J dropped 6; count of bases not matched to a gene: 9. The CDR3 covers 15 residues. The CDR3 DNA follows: TGTGCCAGCAGTGAATGGGACGGGGGGGATTCCGAGCAGTACTTC. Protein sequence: CASSEWDGGDSEQYF.